These 16 T cell receptor beta chains share one sample of origin, sequenced in a study of beta chain features in type 1 diabetes. General study findings and limits: Among all four CD4+ subsets, Type 1 diabetes patients had TCRB CDR3s that were moderately but significantly shorter.

No antigens are known for them. The isolated RNA, all of it, was reverse transcribed, so expressed TCRB transcripts were what got sequenced. Method: immunoSEQ multiplex PCR; TCRdb's copy keeps in-frame clones and lacks some. The data show roughly 140,000 clones, about a tenth seen once. Sequenced input: central memory CD4+ T cells from blood. The receptors were gathered from a young man with type 1 diabetes.

A few counts support this clone. The chain links TRBV18 to TRBJ2-3, with D tentatively TRBD2 (5 bases). Germline V lookup: CDR1 KGHSH, CDR2 LQKENI. CDR3 length equals 13 residues. V was cut by 6 bases and J by 5 bases, with 12 bases left in between. As DNA, the CDR3 is TGTGCCAGCTCCGAGCCTGGAGGAGATACGCAGTATTTT. It specifies CASSEPGGDTQYF.

The DNA for the CDR3 is TGTGCCAGTAGACCGACCTTGACAAACTATGGCTACACCTTC. Translated, it gives CASRPTLTNYGYTF. The chain is built from TRBV19 and TRBJ1-2, with D unclear. The CDR3 spans 14 residues. Germline assignment: CDR1 LNHDA and CDR2 SQIVND (reference sequence). V was cut by 6 bases and J by 2 bases, with 13 bases left in between.

This clone was observed many times. The genes are TRBV5-1 and TRBJ2-5; weak D call: TRBD1 (5 bases). Trimming stripped 6 bases from V and 5 bases from J, with 17 bases between. CDR3 length: 14 amino acids. Germline CDR1 SGHRS, CDR2 YFSETQ. The CDR3 coding sequence is TGCGCCAGCACCCGAGAGGCAGGGATGGAGACCCAGTACTTC. It yields the protein CASTREAGMETQYF.

This clone was picked up a small number of times. This chain links TRBV9 with TRBJ2-3; D perhaps matches TRBD2 (6 bases). CDR1 is SGDLS, CDR2 YYNGEE, per germline. The ends were cut back, 2 bases at V and 4 bases at J, with 17 bases in the middle. The CDR3 contains 16 residues. CDR3 coding DNA: TGTGCCAGCAGCGTTGATGACCAACGGAGGGCAGATACGCAGTATTTT. It specifies CASSVDDQRRADTQYF.

In this sample, this clone turned up a few times. The chain has TRBV4-1 and TRBJ1-4, with no clear D. The CDR3 runs to 15 residues. Germline V gene lookup returns CDR1 MGHRA and CDR2 YSYEKL. V shed 4 bases and J shed 6 bases, with 15 bases lying between them. Here the CDR3 reads CASSLTPGFDEKLFF. In DNA form, the CDR3 reads TGCGCCAGCAGCCTCACGCCGGGATTCGATGAAAAACTGTTTTTT.

This clone showed up just a few times. The chain carries TRBV6-6 and TRBJ2-1; 7 bases are shared with TRBD1. Trimming took 5 bases from V and 11 from J; bases not matched to a gene: 12. The germline V gene has CDR1 MNHNY and CDR2 SVGAGI (reference sequence). The CDR3 is 14 residues long. The DNA for the CDR3 is TGTGCCAGCAGTGCAGAGTCAGGGGGAATGAAGCAGTTCTTC. Protein product: CASSAESGGMKQFF.

The chain combines TRBV5-1 with TRBJ2-4, with a possible D match to TRBD2 (6 bases). The germline CDR1 and CDR2 sequences are SGHRS and YFSETQ. The CDR3 is 15 residues long. Trimming removed 0 bases from V and 0 bases from J, with 7 bases in between. Written as DNA, the CDR3 is TGCGCCAGCAGCTTGGGGGGACTAGCCAAAAACATTCAGTACTTC. Translating it yields CASSLGGLAKNIQYF.

The chain recombines TRBV5-6 with TRBJ2-1; the match to TRBD2 covers 7 bases. This CDR3 is 14 amino acids long. Trimming cost V 0 bases and J 9 bases; bases outside gene matches: 6. CDR1 is SGHDT, CDR2 YYEEEE, per germline. Written as DNA, the CDR3 is TGTGCCAGCAGCTTGGCGGGAGGTTCACGTGAGCAGTTCTTC. Protein product: CASSLAGGSREQFF.

The chain employs TRBV28 and TRBJ2-1, with no clear D. The CDR3 consists of 11 residues. V shed 6 bases and J shed 3 bases, with 3 bases lying between them. Germline loops: CDR1 MDHEN, CDR2 SYDVKM. The CDR3 here is CASSVYNEQFF. CDR3 nucleotides: TGTGCCAGCAGCGTCTACAATGAGCAGTTCTTC.

The chain joins TRBV9 to TRBJ2-7, with TRBD2 matching 7 bases. The CDR3 spans 16 residues. V was clipped by 0 bases and J by 3 bases; unmatched bases: 9. Germline-derived CDR1 and CDR2 are SGDLS and YYNGEE. CDR3: CASSVGLAESDYEQYF. DNA for the CDR3: TGTGCCAGCAGCGTAGGTCTAGCGGAGAGTGACTACGAGCAGTACTTC.

This clone was counted only a few times. CDR3 DNA sequence: TGCGCCAGCAGCTCCCAGATGGGTGGCGGGATGGCATACAATGAGCAGTTCTTC. Amino acid sequence: CASSSQMGGGMAYNEQFF. The rearrangement joins TRBV5-1 to TRBJ2-1; D possibly corresponds to TRBD2 (6 bases). CDR3 length: 18 residues. V lost 3 bases, J lost 4 bases, and 23 bases lay in between. Germline V gives CDR1 SGHRS, CDR2 YFSETQ.

This clone was seen a handful of times. CDR3 protein: CASSRQGGDTQYF. The DNA of the CDR3 is TGTGCCAGCAGCCGGCAGGGCGGAGATACGCAGTATTTT. The chain joins TRBV11-2 to TRBJ2-3; a possible D gene is TRBD1 (5 bases). Trimming pared 5 bases from V and 5 bases from J, leaving 11 bases between. Germline V gives CDR1 SGHAT, CDR2 FQNNGV. This CDR3 is built from 13 residues. The full variable domain, its missing parts supplied by reference TRBV11-2 and TRBJ2-3, is EAGVAQSPRYKIIEKRQSVAFWCNPISGHATLYWYQQILGQGPKLLIQFQNNGVVDDSQLPKDRFSAERLKGVDSTLKIQPAKLEDSAVYLCASSRQGGDTQYFGPGTRLTVL.

In its sample, this clone was seen a few times. V is TRBV2 and J is TRBJ1-1; no firm D call. The CDR3 has 11 residues. In germline, CDR1 is SNHLY, CDR2 FYNNEI. The V gene lost 3 bases and the J gene lost 11 bases, with 10 bases spanning the gap. The CDR3 loop reads CASSESGSAFF. CDR3 DNA sequence: TGTGCCAGCAGTGAGTCTGGGAGTGCTTTCTTT.

This clone was counted between two and nine times. The chain is built from TRBV18 and TRBJ2-1; TRBD2 matches at 13 bases. The CDR3 has 16 amino acids. After removal of 3 bases from V and 10 bases from J, the junction contained 9 bases not matched to a gene. CDR1 is KGHSH and CDR2 is LQKENI in the germline V gene. The CDR3 here is CASSPGTSGVSLEQFF. In nucleotides, the CDR3 is TGTGCCAGCTCACCCGGGACTAGCGGGGTGAGTCTAGAGCAGTTCTTC. The full variable domain, with the rest looked up from reference TRBV18 and TRBJ2-1, is NAGVMQNPRHLVRRRGQEARLRCSPMKGHSHVYWYRQLPEEGLKFMVYLQKENIIDESGMPKERFSAEFPKEGPSILRIQQVVRGDSAAYFCASSPGTSGVSLEQFFGPGTRLTVL.

This chain connects TRBV18 to TRBJ2-7, with a possible D match to TRBD2 (6 bases). V lost 3 bases to trimming and J lost 3 bases, with 15 bases between them. The germline gives CDR1 KGHSH, CDR2 LQKENI. The CDR3 sequence is 15 residues long. CDR3 sequence (DNA): TGTGCCAGCTCACCGAGCTCGGGAGAGGGCTACGAGCAGTACTTC. It is translated as CASSPSSGEGYEQYF.

V is TRBV14 and J is TRBJ1-1; 8 positions match TRBD1. Germline assignment: CDR1 SGHDN and CDR2 FVKESK. The CDR3 runs to 14 residues. Trimming took 4 bases from V and 7 from J; bases not matched to a gene: 8. In DNA, the CDR3 is TGTGCCAGCAGCCCCTTACCAGGGGGCCGTGAAGCTTTCTTT. Protein product: CASSPLPGGREAFF.